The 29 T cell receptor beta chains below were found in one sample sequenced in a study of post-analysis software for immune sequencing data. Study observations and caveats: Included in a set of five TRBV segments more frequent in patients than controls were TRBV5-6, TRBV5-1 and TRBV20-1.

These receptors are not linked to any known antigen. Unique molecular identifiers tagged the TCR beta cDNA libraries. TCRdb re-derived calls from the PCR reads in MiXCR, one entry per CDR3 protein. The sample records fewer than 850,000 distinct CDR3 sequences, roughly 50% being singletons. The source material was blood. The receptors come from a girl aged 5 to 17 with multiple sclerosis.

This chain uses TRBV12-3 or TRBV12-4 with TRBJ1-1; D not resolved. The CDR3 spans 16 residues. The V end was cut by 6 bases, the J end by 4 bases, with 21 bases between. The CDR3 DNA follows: TGTGCCAGCAGCCCCAAGTTGAGAGCCGAGGGCACTGAAGCTTTCTTT. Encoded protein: CASSPKLRAEGTEAFF.

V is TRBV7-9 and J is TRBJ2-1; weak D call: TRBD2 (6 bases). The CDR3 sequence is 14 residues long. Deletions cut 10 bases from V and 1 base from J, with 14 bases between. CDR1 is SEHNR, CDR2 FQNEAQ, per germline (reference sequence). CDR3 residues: CATRMAGSYNEQFF. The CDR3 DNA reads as TGTGCCACCAGGATGGCGGGATCCTACAATGAGCAGTTCTTC.

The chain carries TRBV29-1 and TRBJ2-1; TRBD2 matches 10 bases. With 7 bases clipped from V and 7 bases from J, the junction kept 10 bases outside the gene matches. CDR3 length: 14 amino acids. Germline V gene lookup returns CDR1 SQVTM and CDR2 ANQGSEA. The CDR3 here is CSGQAGGEENEQFF. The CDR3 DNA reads TGCAGCGGTCAAGCGGGAGGGGAAGAAAATGAGCAGTTCTTC.

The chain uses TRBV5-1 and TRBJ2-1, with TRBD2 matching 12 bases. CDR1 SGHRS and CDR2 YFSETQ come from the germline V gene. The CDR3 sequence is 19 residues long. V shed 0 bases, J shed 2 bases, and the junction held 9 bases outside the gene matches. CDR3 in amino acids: CASSLGTGLAGATYNEQFF. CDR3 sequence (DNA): TGCGCCAGCAGCTTGGGAACGGGACTAGCGGGCGCTACCTACAATGAGCAGTTCTTC.

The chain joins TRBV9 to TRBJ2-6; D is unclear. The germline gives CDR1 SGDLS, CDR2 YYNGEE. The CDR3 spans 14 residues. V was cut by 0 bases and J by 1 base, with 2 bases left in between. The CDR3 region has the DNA TGTGCCAGCAGCGTAGGTTCTGGGGCCAACGTCCTGACTTTC. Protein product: CASSVGSGANVLTF. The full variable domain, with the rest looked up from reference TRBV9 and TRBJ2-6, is DSGVTQTPKHLITATGQRVTLRCSPRSGDLSVYWYQQSLDQGLQFLIQYYNGEERAKGNILERFSAQQFPDLHSELNLSSLELGDSALYFCASSVGSGANVLTFGAGSRLTVL.

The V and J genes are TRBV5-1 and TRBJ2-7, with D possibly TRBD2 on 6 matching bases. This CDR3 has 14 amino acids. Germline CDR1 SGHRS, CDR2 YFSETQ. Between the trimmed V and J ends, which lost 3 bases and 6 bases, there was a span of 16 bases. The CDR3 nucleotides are TGCGCCAGCAGCTCTGGTTTATCCGGGAGCGAGCAGTACTTC. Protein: CASSSGLSGSEQYF. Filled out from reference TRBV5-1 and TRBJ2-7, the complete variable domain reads KAGVTQTPRYLIKTRGQQVTLSCSPISGHRSVSWYQQTPGQGLQFLFEYFSETQRNKGNFPGRFSGRQFSNSRSEMNVSTLELGDSALYLCASSSGLSGSEQYFGPGTRLTVT.

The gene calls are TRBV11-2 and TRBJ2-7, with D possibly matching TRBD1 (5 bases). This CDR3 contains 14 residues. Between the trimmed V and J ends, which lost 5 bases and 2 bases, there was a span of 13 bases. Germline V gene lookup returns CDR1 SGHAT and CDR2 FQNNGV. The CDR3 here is CASSPQDNAYEQYF. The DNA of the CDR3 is TGTGCCAGCAGCCCCCAGGACAACGCCTACGAGCAGTACTTC.

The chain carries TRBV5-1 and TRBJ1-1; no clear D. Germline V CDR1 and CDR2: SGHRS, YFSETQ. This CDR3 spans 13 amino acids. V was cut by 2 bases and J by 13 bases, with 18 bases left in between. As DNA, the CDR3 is TGCGCCAGCAGCTTATCGGTTAACGGGATGGGTTTCTTT. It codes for CASSLSVNGMGFF.

CDR3 nucleotide sequence: TGTGCCAGCAGCTTAGGGGACTTCGCCGGGGAGCTGTTTTTT. Translation gives CASSLGDFAGELFF. J is TRBJ2-2 and V is TRBV7-2, with a possible D match to TRBD2 (6 bases). The V gene's germline CDR1 is SGHTA and CDR2 FQGNSA. V lost 1 base and J lost 6, with 9 bases in between. The CDR3 is 14 residues long.

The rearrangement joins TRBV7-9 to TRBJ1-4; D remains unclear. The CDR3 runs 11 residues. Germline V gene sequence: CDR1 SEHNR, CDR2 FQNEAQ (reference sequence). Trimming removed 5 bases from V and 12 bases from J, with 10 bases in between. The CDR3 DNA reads TGTGCCAGCAGCCCCTCTTCGGAACTGTTTTTT. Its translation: CASSPSSELFF.

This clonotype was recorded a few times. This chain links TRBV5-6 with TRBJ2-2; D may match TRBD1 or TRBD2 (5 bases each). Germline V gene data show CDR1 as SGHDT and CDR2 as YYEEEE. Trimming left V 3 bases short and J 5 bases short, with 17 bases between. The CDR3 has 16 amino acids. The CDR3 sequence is CASSWGPSTITGELFF. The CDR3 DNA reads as TGTGCCAGCAGCTGGGGACCGAGTACCATTACCGGGGAGCTGTTTTTT.

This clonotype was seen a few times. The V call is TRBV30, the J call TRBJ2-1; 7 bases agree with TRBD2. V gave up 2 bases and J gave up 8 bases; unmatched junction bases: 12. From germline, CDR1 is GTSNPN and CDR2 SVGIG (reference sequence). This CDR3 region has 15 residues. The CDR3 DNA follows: TGTGCCTGGAGTAAATTCGCAGGACTAGGGGATGAGCAGTTCTTC. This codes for CAWSKFAGLGDEQFF.

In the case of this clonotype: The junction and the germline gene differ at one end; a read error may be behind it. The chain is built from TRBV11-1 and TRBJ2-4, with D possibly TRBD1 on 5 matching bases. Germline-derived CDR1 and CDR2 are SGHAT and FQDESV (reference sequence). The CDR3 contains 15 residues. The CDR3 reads CTSSPRQRYKNIQYF. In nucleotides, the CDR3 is TGTACCAGCAGCCCCAGACAGAGATACAAAAACATTCAGTACTTC.

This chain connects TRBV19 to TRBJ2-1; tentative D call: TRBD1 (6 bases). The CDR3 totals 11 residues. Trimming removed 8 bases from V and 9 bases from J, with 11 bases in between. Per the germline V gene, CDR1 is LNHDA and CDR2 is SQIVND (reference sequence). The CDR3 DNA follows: TGTGCCAGTCAGGGGTGGGGTGAGCAGTTCTTC. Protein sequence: CASQGWGEQFF.

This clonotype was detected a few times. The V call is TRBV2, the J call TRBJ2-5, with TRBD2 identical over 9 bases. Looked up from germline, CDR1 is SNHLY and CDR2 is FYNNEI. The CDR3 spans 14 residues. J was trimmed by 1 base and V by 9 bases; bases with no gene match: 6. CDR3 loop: CARSPSGAQETQYF. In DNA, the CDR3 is TGTGCCAGATCCCCTAGCGGGGCCCAAGAGACCCAGTACTTC.

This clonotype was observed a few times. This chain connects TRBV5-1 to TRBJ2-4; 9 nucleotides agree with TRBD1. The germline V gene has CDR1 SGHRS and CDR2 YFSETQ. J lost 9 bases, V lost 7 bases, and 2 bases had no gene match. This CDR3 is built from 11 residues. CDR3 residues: CASQTGGIQYF. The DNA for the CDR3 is TGCGCCAGCCAGACAGGGGGCATTCAGTACTTC.

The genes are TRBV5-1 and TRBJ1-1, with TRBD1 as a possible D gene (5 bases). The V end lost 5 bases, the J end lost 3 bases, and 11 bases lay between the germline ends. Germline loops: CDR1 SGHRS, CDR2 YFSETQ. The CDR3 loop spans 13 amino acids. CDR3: CASSPPGDTEAFF. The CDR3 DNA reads TGCGCCAGCAGTCCCCCGGGGGACACTGAAGCTTTCTTT.

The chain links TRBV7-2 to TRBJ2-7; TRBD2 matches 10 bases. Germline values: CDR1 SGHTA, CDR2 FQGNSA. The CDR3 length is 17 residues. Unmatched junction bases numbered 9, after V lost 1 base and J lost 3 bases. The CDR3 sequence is CASSLEVLAGRNYEQYF. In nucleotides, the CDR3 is TGTGCCAGCAGCTTAGAAGTACTAGCGGGACGAAACTACGAGCAGTACTTC.

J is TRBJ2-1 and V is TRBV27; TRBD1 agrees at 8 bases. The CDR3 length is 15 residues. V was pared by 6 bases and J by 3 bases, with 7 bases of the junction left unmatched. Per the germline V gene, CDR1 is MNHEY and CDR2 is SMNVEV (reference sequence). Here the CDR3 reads CASSTEGQGYNEQFF. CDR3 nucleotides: TGTGCCAGCAGCACCGAAGGACAGGGCTACAATGAGCAGTTCTTC.

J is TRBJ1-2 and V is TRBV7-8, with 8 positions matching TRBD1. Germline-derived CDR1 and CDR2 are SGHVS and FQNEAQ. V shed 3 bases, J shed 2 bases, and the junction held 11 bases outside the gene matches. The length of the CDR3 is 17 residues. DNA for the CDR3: TGTGCCAGCAGCTTGTCGACAGGGGCTTTGAACAACTATGGCTACACCTTC. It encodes CASSLSTGALNNYGYTF.

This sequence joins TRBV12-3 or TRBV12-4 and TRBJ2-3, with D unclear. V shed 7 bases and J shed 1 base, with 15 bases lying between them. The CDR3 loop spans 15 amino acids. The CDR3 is CASTLVRRGTDTQYF. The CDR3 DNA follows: TGTGCCAGCACTTTGGTCCGACGGGGCACAGATACGCAGTATTTT.

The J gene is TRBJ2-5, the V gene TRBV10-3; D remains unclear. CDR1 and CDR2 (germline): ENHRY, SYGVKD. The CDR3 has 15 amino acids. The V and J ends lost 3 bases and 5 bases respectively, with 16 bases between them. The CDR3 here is CAISDPVIRTETQYF. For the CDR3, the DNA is TGTGCCATCAGTGACCCAGTTATAAGGACGGAGACCCAGTACTTC.

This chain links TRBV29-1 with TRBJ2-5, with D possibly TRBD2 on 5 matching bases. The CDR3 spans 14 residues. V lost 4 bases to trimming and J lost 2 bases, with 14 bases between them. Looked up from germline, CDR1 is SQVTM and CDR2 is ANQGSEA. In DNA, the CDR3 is TGCAGCGTTGCTGGTCGGGGTGGTCAAGAGACCCAGTACTTC. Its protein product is CSVAGRGGQETQYF.

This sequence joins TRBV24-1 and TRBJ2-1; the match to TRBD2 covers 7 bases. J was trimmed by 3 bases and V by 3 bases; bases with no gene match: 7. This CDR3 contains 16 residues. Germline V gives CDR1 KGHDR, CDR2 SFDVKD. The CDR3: CATSDAAGPLYNEQFF. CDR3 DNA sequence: TGTGCCACCAGTGATGCAGCGGGACCCCTCTACAATGAGCAGTTCTTC.

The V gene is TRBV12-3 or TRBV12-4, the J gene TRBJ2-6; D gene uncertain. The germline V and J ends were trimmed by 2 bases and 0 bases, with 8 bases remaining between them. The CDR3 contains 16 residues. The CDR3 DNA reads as TGTGCCAGCAGTTTATCCCTGGGCTCTGGGGCCAACGTCCTGACTTTC. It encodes CASSLSLGSGANVLTF.

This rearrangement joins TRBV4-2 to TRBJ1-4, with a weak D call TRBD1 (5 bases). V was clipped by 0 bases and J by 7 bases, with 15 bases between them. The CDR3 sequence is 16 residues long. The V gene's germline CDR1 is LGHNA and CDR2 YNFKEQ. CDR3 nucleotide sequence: TGTGCCAGCAGCCAAGATCGTGGGGGGTTCAGTGAAAAACTGTTTTTT. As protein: CASSQDRGGFSEKLFF.

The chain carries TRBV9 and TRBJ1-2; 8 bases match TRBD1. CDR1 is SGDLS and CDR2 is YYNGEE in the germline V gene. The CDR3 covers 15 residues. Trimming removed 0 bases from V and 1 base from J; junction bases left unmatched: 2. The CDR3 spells CASSVGDRLNYGYTF. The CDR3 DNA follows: TGTGCCAGCAGCGTAGGGGACAGGCTTAACTATGGCTACACCTTC.

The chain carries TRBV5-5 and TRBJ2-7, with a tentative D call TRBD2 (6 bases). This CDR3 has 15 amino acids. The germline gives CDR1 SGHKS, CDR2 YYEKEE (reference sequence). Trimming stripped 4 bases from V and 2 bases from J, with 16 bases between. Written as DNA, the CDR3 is TGTGCCAGCAGCCCCCCCGTTGCGGGAACCTACGAGCAGTACTTC. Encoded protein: CASSPPVAGTYEQYF.

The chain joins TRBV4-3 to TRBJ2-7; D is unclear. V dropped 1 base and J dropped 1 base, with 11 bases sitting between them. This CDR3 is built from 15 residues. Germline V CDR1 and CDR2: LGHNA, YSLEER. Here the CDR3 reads CASSQVRDPSYEQYF. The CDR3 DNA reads TGCGCCAGCAGCCAAGTTAGAGACCCATCCTACGAGCAGTACTTC.